This T cell receptor beta chain came from a study of post-analysis software for immune sequencing data. Study-wide background: Included courses were relapsing-remitting and secondary progressive multiple sclerosis; progressive-relapsing multiple sclerosis was also included.

Comment on this clonotype: The antigen remains undetermined.

Prepared libraries of TCR beta cDNA carried unique molecular identifiers. Around 500,000 cDNA molecules were recovered from an input of 1 to 10 million T cells. MiXCR, applied by TCRdb to the PCR reads, yields one record per CDR3 protein. Of hundreds of thousands of distinct CDR3 sequences in the sample, 25% to 30% were seen once. CDR1 is WNHNN, CDR2 SYGVQD, per germline (reference sequence). The CDR3 contains 14 residues. Study-wide points: Controls showed lower frequencies than patients for several TRBV segments, and TRBV5-6, TRBV5-1 and TRBV20-1 were among these. Compared with controls, patients showed significantly lower normalized Chao1 diversity. Those samples that were prepared in the same batch co-clustered strongly by F measure.

This chain uses TRBV10-1 with TRBJ2-1, with D possibly matching TRBD2 (6 bases). The J call may be mistaken, given a closer DNA end match to TRBJ2-7. Material: blood. This TCR derives from a girl aged 10-17 years with multiple sclerosis. CDR3 sequence: CASSEGRSYNEQYF. In DNA form, the CDR3 reads TGCGCCAGCAGTGAAGGGAGGTCCTACAATGAGCAGTACTTC.